These T cell receptor beta chains were read from a single sample in a study of regulatory T cells in long-lasting Graves disease. TCRdb analysed the multiplex PCR reads with MiXCR anew, one entry per CDR3 protein. The sample lists 400,000 to 600,000 distinct CDR3 sequences; 20% to 25% were seen once. The material was peripheral blood mononuclear cells (PBMCs), obtained when the disease was refractory, from a patient treated with antithyroid drugs. These receptor sequences come from a female donor with Graves disease. CDR3s include the opening cysteine and the closing phenylalanine or tryptophan. The order of the fields is clone size, D gene, J gene, V gene, CDR3 DNA, CDR3 protein. D genes are given only for firm matches. Some rows have no size entry. The others give once, few or many, or a class for an expanded clone.

clone size: many; D gene: -; J gene: TRBJ1-2; V gene: TRBV5-1; CDR3 DNA: TGCGCCAGCAGCTTTACCGGGACATCTGGTCGGTCTGGCTACACCTTC; CDR3 protein: CASSFTGTSGRSGYTF
clone size: many; D gene: -; J gene: TRBJ2-5; V gene: TRBV6-1; CDR3 DNA: TGTGCCACCTCGGGAACGGATAGGGAGACCCAGTACTTC; CDR3 protein: CATSGTDRETQYF
clone size: -; D gene: TRBD1; J gene: TRBJ1-1; V gene: TRBV5-1; CDR3 DNA: TGCGCCAGCAGCGAGGGGGCTGGGGACACTGAAGCTTTCTTT; CDR3 protein: CASSEGAGDTEAFF
clone size: few; D gene: -; J gene: TRBJ1-1; V gene: TRBV9; CDR3 DNA: TGTGCCAGCAGCGTAGATTCCGGGGGCGGATTGAACACTGAAGCTTTCTTT; CDR3 protein: CASSVDSGGGLNTEAFF
clone size: few; D gene: TRBD1; J gene: TRBJ1-2; V gene: TRBV20-1; CDR3 DNA: TGCAGTGCCCTGACAGGGATTGGCTACACCTTC; CDR3 protein: CSALTGIGYTF
clone size: many; D gene: TRBD1; J gene: TRBJ2-7; V gene: TRBV12-3/TRBV12-4; CDR3 DNA: TGTGCCAGCAGCTTAACAGGGGACGAGCAGTACTTC; CDR3 protein: CASSLTGDEQYF
clone size: few; D gene: -; J gene: TRBJ2-7; V gene: TRBV14; CDR3 DNA: TGTGCCAGCAGCCAAGTGTTGCGGGGCGAGCAGTACTTC; CDR3 protein: CASSQVLRGEQYF
clone size: many; D gene: -; J gene: TRBJ2-5; V gene: TRBV7-3; CDR3 DNA: TGTGCCAGCAGCTTAAAGTACCAAGAGACCCAGTACTTC; CDR3 protein: CASSLKYQETQYF
clone size: -; D gene: -; J gene: TRBJ2-3; V gene: TRBV5-4; CDR3 DNA: TGTGCCAGCAGCTTGGGAGGGAGGAGCGATACGCAGTATTTT; CDR3 protein: CASSLGGRSDTQYF
clone size: -; D gene: -; J gene: TRBJ2-7; V gene: TRBV28; CDR3 DNA: TGTGCCAGCAGCCAGGGGGGGGGCGGACACAGAACCTACGAGCAGTACTTC; CDR3 protein: CASSQGGGGHRTYEQYF
clone size: -; D gene: -; J gene: TRBJ1-2; V gene: TRBV30; CDR3 DNA: TGTGCCTGGAGGGCCTTGCGCGAGGGCTACACCTTC; CDR3 protein: CAWRALREGYTF
clone size: -; D gene: -; J gene: TRBJ2-7; V gene: TRBV30; CDR3 DNA: TGTGCCTGGAATAGGGGTACCCGTTTGAGCTCCTACGAGCAGTACTTC; CDR3 protein: CAWNRGTRLSSYEQYF
clone size: many; D gene: TRBD1; J gene: TRBJ1-1; V gene: TRBV7-8; CDR3 DNA: TGTGCCAGCAGCGTGCGACGCGGGGGACAGGGCGACACTGAAGCTTTCTTT; CDR3 protein: CASSVRRGGQGDTEAFF
clone size: -; D gene: -; J gene: TRBJ2-7; V gene: TRBV6-1; CDR3 DNA: TGTGCCAGCAGTGAATTTGGCAGTCCTGGGCACGAGCAGTACTTC; CDR3 protein: CASSEFGSPGHEQYF
clone size: few; D gene: -; J gene: TRBJ2-5; V gene: TRBV20-1; CDR3 DNA: TGCAGTGCTTGGAGGAGCCAGGGAATCCAGTACTTC; CDR3 protein: CSAWRSQGIQYF
clone size: -; D gene: -; J gene: TRBJ1-1; V gene: TRBV7-9; CDR3 DNA: TGTGCCAGCAGCTTAGCGGAGTACACTGAAGCTTTCTTT; CDR3 protein: CASSLAEYTEAFF
clone size: -; D gene: TRBD2; J gene: TRBJ2-1; V gene: TRBV28; CDR3 DNA: TGTGCCAGCAGCCCCGGGGGGGGGGGAAGCGAGCAGTTCTTC; CDR3 protein: CASSPGGGGSEQFF
clone size: once; D gene: TRBD2; J gene: TRBJ2-3; V gene: TRBV7-2; CDR3 DNA: TGTGCCAGCGGACTGACTAGCGGGGGGGCAGATACGCAGTATTTT; CDR3 protein: CASGLTSGGADTQYF
clone size: few; D gene: TRBD2; J gene: TRBJ2-5; V gene: TRBV7-2; CDR3 DNA: TGTGCCAGCAGCTTAGTTCGTCTAGCGGGCCAAGAGACCCAGTACTTC; CDR3 protein: CASSLVRLAGQETQYF
clone size: many; D gene: -; J gene: TRBJ1-6; V gene: TRBV28; CDR3 DNA: TGTGCCAGCAGTTTGAGGAATTCACCCCTCCACTTT; CDR3 protein: CASSLRNSPLHF
clone size: -; D gene: -; J gene: TRBJ2-1; V gene: TRBV7-9; CDR3 DNA: TGTGCCAGCGGGAGCTCCTACAATGAGCAGTTCTTC; CDR3 protein: CASGSSYNEQFF
clone size: few; D gene: -; J gene: TRBJ2-2; V gene: TRBV3-1; CDR3 DNA: TGTGCCAGCAGCCAAGTGAGGCCCGGACTCATCGGTGTGCTGTTTTTT; CDR3 protein: CASSQVRPGLIGVLFF
clone size: -; D gene: -; J gene: TRBJ2-5; V gene: TRBV6-2/TRBV6-3; CDR3 DNA: TGTGCCAGCAGTGAATATCTGCAGACAGACGCCCAAGAGACCCAGTACTTC; CDR3 protein: CASSEYLQTDAQETQYF
clone size: few; D gene: TRBD2; J gene: TRBJ2-2; V gene: TRBV11-2; CDR3 DNA: TGTGCCAGCAGCTTAGATCTCCGTGTTGCGGGGAGGGACACCGGGGAGCTGTTTTTT; CDR3 protein: CASSLDLRVAGRDTGELFF
clone size: many; D gene: -; J gene: TRBJ2-7; V gene: TRBV12-3/TRBV12-4; CDR3 DNA: TGTGCCAGCACCCCAGGGTTTTCCTACGAGCAGTACTTC; CDR3 protein: CASTPGFSYEQYF
clone size: few; D gene: -; J gene: TRBJ2-7; V gene: TRBV7-3; CDR3 DNA: TGTGCCAGCAGCTTAACACCCCTCCCAACCGGGGAGCAGTACTTC; CDR3 protein: CASSLTPLPTGEQYF
clone size: many; D gene: -; J gene: TRBJ2-5; V gene: TRBV12-3/TRBV12-4; CDR3 DNA: TGTGCCAGCAGTTCAGGGGAGACCCAGTACTTC; CDR3 protein: CASSSGETQYF
clone size: few; D gene: TRBD1; J gene: TRBJ2-4; V gene: TRBV5-1; CDR3 DNA: TGCGCCAGCAGCTTGGGGGACCGGGACAGGGTATCGAACATTCAGTACTTC; CDR3 protein: CASSLGDRDRVSNIQYF
clone size: few; D gene: -; J gene: TRBJ2-2; V gene: TRBV19; CDR3 DNA: TGTGCCAGTAGGACAGGTACCGGGGAGCTGTTTTTT; CDR3 protein: CASRTGTGELFF
clone size: many; D gene: -; J gene: TRBJ1-5; V gene: TRBV27; CDR3 DNA: TGTGCCAGCACCTCAGGTGGGCAGCCCCAGCATTTT; CDR3 protein: CASTSGGQPQHF
clone size: many; D gene: -; J gene: TRBJ1-5; V gene: TRBV7-2; CDR3 DNA: TGTGCCAGCAGCTTAGGACCCTTCAGGGGTAATCAGCCCCAGCATTTT; CDR3 protein: CASSLGPFRGNQPQHF
clone size: -; D gene: TRBD1; J gene: TRBJ2-5; V gene: TRBV19; CDR3 DNA: TGTGCCAGTAGTTCACCGGGACAGGGTCCAGAGACCCAGTACTTC; CDR3 protein: CASSSPGQGPETQYF
clone size: -; D gene: -; J gene: TRBJ2-3; V gene: TRBV7-2; CDR3 DNA: TGTGCCAGCAGCCCCTTCGGGACTCAAGCCCACACAGATACGCAGTATTTT; CDR3 protein: CASSPFGTQAHTDTQYF
clone size: -; D gene: TRBD2; J gene: TRBJ2-3; V gene: TRBV10-3; CDR3 DNA: TGTGCCATCAGTGCCGGACTAGCGGGAGTTCGGACAGATACGCAGTATTTT; CDR3 protein: CAISAGLAGVRTDTQYF
clone size: once; D gene: -; J gene: TRBJ2-2; V gene: TRBV19; CDR3 DNA: TGTGCCAGTAGTATTAGAGGGGAATCCGGGGAGCTGTTTTTT; CDR3 protein: CASSIRGESGELFF
clone size: -; D gene: -; J gene: TRBJ2-7; V gene: TRBV7-8; CDR3 DNA: TGTGCCAGCAGCGACGCGACCCTAGCTTACGAGCAGTACTTC; CDR3 protein: CASSDATLAYEQYF
clone size: -; D gene: TRBD2; J gene: TRBJ2-7; V gene: TRBV28; CDR3 DNA: TGTGCCAGCAGTCTGGGGGGACTAGCGGGGATCTACGAGCAGTACTTC; CDR3 protein: CASSLGGLAGIYEQYF
clone size: many; D gene: -; J gene: TRBJ1-6; V gene: TRBV12-3/TRBV12-4; CDR3 DNA: TGTGCCAGCACCCTAATAGGGGGGACTAATTCACCCCTCCACTTT; CDR3 protein: CASTLIGGTNSPLHF
clone size: many; D gene: -; J gene: TRBJ1-1; V gene: TRBV7-8; CDR3 DNA: TGTGCCAGCAGCTTCGAGGGGTACACTGAAGCTTTCTTT; CDR3 protein: CASSFEGYTEAFF
clone size: -; D gene: -; J gene: TRBJ1-5; V gene: TRBV19; CDR3 DNA: TGTGCCAGTGGGGAGGGGTTGGGTCAGCCCCAGCATTTT; CDR3 protein: CASGEGLGQPQHF
clone size: many; D gene: TRBD1; J gene: TRBJ2-7; V gene: TRBV28; CDR3 DNA: TGTGCCAGCGGGACAGGGGGCCGCCAAGCGGAGCAGTACTTC; CDR3 protein: CASGTGGRQAEQYF
clone size: many; D gene: -; J gene: TRBJ1-2; V gene: TRBV19; CDR3 DNA: TGTGCCAGTAGGAGGGACACCGTCGCCTATGGCTACACCTTC; CDR3 protein: CASRRDTVAYGYTF
clone size: -; D gene: -; J gene: TRBJ2-3; V gene: TRBV2; CDR3 DNA: TGTGCCAGCAGTGAATGGGGGGGGGGGCCAGATACGCAGTATTTT; CDR3 protein: CASSEWGGGPDTQYF
clone size: -; D gene: TRBD2; J gene: TRBJ2-1; V gene: TRBV19; CDR3 DNA: TGTGCCAGTAGCCCGACTAGCGGGAACTACAATGAGCAGTTCTTC; CDR3 protein: CASSPTSGNYNEQFF